Each of the 3 T cell receptor beta chains below was sequenced from the same sample in a study of blood T cell repertoires in COVID-19. Generated by immunoSEQ multiplex PCR, the TCRdb table keeps only in-frame clones and is missing some. The sample shows about 160,000 clones, roughly 91% of them seen only once. What was sequenced was peripheral blood. Source of these receptors: a woman between 45 and 65 years old with acute or convalescent COVID-19.

The chain couples TRBV10-1 to TRBJ2-5; 9 bases fit TRBD2. The ends lost 3 bases at V and 2 bases at J; junction bases unmatched: 4. The germline gives CDR1 WNHNN, CDR2 SYGVQD (reference sequence). The CDR3 is 15 amino acids. The CDR3 coding sequence is TGCGCCAGCAGTGAAACTAGCGGGTTGCAAGAGACCCAGTACTTC. This translates into CASSETSGLQETQYF.

The chain carries TRBV14 and TRBJ1-4, with D hard to call. This CDR3 has 15 amino acids. In germline, CDR1 is SGHDN, CDR2 FVKESK. Trimming took 0 bases from V and 4 from J, leaving 9 bases between them. The CDR3 DNA sequence: TGTGCCAGCAGCCAAGATCTCAGTAATAATGAAAAACTGTTTTTT. This translates into CASSQDLSNNEKLFF.

The rearrangement uses TRBV27 and TRBJ2-3; possibly TRBD1 for D (6 bases). Germline CDR1 is MNHEY and CDR2 is SMNVEV (reference sequence). This CDR3 has 15 residues. V lost 5 bases to trimming and J lost 0 bases, with 12 bases between them. The DNA of the CDR3 is TGTGCCAGCAGTCAGGGGTACTCTAGCACAGATACGCAGTATTTT. It is translated as CASSQGYSSTDTQYF.